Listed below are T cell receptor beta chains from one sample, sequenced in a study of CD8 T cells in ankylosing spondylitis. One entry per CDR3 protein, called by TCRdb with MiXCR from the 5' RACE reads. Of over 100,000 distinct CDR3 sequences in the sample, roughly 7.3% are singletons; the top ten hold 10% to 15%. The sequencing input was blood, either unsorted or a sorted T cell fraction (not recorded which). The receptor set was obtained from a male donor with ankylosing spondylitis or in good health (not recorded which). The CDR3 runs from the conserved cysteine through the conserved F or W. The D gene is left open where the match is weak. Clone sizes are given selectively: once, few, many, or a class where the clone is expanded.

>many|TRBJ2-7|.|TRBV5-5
CASSLEGGSYEQYF
TGTGCCAGCAGCTTGGAAGGCGGCTCCTACGAGCAGTACTTC
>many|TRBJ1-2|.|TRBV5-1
CASSLFDGEGTAYYGYTF
TGCGCCAGCAGCTTGTTTGACGGAGAGGGTACAGCCTACTATGGCTACACCTTC
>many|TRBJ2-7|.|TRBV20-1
CSGLSNSYEQYF
TGCAGTGGTTTATCCAACTCCTACGAGCAGTACTTC
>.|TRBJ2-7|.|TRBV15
CATSREMGGYEQYF
TGTGCCACCAGCAGAGAGATGGGAGGCTACGAGCAGTACTTC
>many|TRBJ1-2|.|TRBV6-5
CASSYSGGSYGYTF
TGTGCCAGCAGTTACTCCGGCGGGTCCTATGGCTACACCTTC
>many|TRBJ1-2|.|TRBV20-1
CSARKQGREGYTF
TGCAGTGCTAGAAAACAGGGTAGGGAAGGCTACACCTTC
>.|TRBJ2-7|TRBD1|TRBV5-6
CASSAGTGGMSIPYEQYF
TGTGCCAGCAGCGCCGGGACAGGGGGGATGTCTATACCCTACGAGCAGTACTTC
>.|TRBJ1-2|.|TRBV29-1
CSVEDSGRDRDYGYTF
TGCAGCGTTGAAGATTCGGGCCGGGATCGGGACTATGGCTACACCTTC
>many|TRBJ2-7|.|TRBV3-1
CASSQDHGGTYEQYF
TGTGCCAGCAGCCAAGATCACGGCGGAACCTACGAGCAGTACTTC
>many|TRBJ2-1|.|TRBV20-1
CSARIPRGPYNEQFF
TGCAGTGCTAGAATCCCTCGGGGGCCCTACAATGAGCAGTTCTTC
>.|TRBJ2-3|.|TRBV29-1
CSVEDLRYTDTQYF
TGCAGCGTTGAAGATCTCCGCTACACAGATACGCAGTATTTT